These 7 T cell receptor beta chains were sequenced from one sample in a study of T cells in narcolepsy. Here immunoSEQ multiplex PCR was the method, and the copy in TCRdb shows in-frame clones only, minus some. The data show over 25,000 clones, around 78% seen once. Material: CD45RA- memory CD4+ T cells from PBMCs. The receptor source for this set is a human donor with narcolepsy.

The chain has TRBV5-4 and TRBJ1-1; 10 nucleotides match TRBD1. The germline CDR1 and CDR2 sequences are SGHNT and YYREEE (reference sequence). Trimming removed 3 bases from V and 1 base from J; junction bases left unmatched: 9. This CDR3 comprises 17 residues. This CDR3 is CASSSRDRGASNTEAFF. DNA of the CDR3: TGTGCCAGCAGCTCCAGGGACAGGGGAGCTTCGAACACTGAAGCTTTCTTT.

The genes are TRBV2 and TRBJ2-1, with 7 bases aligning to TRBD2. Germline CDR1 SNHLY, CDR2 FYNNEI. This CDR3 is built from 14 residues. With V trimmed by 6 bases and J by 4 bases, 6 bases remained unmatched. The CDR3 loop is CASRSGEVYNEQFF. The CDR3 bases are TGTGCCAGCAGGAGCGGGGAAGTTTACAATGAGCAGTTCTTC.

This chain joins TRBV6-5 and TRBJ2-7; D is ambiguous. Trimming pared 8 bases from V and 0 bases from J, leaving 11 bases between. The CDR3 is 13 amino acids. CDR1 and CDR2 from the germline V gene are MNHEY and SVGAGI. The CDR3 coding sequence is TGTGCCAGCCTATCCTACAGCTCCTACGAGCAGTACTTC. Amino acid sequence: CASLSYSSYEQYF.

The chain joins TRBV5-1 to TRBJ1-3; possibly TRBD1 for D (6 bases). The ends were cut back, 2 bases at V and 0 bases at J, with 15 bases in the middle. Germline V lookup: CDR1 SGHRS, CDR2 YFSETQ. The CDR3 extends over 17 amino acids. CDR3 DNA: TGCGCCAGCAGCTTCCAGGGAGGGGGGATCTCTGGAAACACCATATATTTT. Translated, it gives CASSFQGGGISGNTIYF.

The V gene is TRBV5-6, the J gene TRBJ2-3; D is unclear. The CDR3 loop spans 17 amino acids. V lost 3 bases to trimming and J lost 1 base, with 18 bases between them. Per the germline V gene, CDR1 is SGHDT and CDR2 is YYEEEE. The CDR3 sequence: CASSSPHSNYGTDTQYF. Written as DNA, the CDR3 is TGTGCCAGCAGCTCCCCCCACTCTAACTATGGCACAGATACGCAGTATTTT.

The genes are TRBV11-2 and TRBJ2-3; 9 bases agree with TRBD2. CDR3 length: 18 residues. Germline CDR1 reads SGHAT; CDR2 reads FQNNGV. With 1 base clipped from V and 4 bases from J, the junction kept 12 bases outside the gene matches. The CDR3 protein is CASSLGRGAGGRADTQYF. The DNA for the CDR3 is TGTGCCAGCAGCTTAGGTCGCGGTGCGGGGGGGAGGGCAGATACGCAGTATTTT.

The rearrangement uses TRBV5-6 and TRBJ2-7; no firm D call. Trimming left V 4 bases short and J 2 bases short, with 19 bases between. Germline CDR1 SGHDT, CDR2 YYEEEE. The CDR3 runs 16 residues. The CDR3 DNA reads TGTGCCAGCAGCGCCCCGGGTCAGTACTTAACCTACGAGCAGTACTTC. This translates into CASSAPGQYLTYEQYF.